A single sample is the source of the 14 T cell receptor beta chains below, sequenced in a study of cytomegalovirus exposure and HLA in healthy donors. In the PCR, 60 Vbeta and 13 Jbeta primers were used. Clones were sequenced by immunoSEQ multiplex PCR, and TCRdb holds only the in-frame ones, with some missing. The sample holds around 160,000 clones, roughly 80% seen once. Sample: PBMCs. Receptors originate from a male donor in good health and CMV-seropositive.

This chain uses TRBV28 with TRBJ1-1, with a tentative D call TRBD1 (5 bases). Germline assignment: CDR1 MDHEN and CDR2 SYDVKM. This CDR3 is 13 amino acids long. Trimming stripped 5 bases from V and 10 bases from J, with 17 bases between. This chain's CDR3 is CASSPSSRRGAFF. The CDR3 nucleotides are TGTGCCAGCAGTCCCTCCTCTCGAAGGGGAGCTTTCTTT.

The chain uses TRBV6-1 and TRBJ2-3, with D possibly matching TRBD2 (5 bases). Trimming cost V 1 base and J 5 bases, with 10 bases left between them. Per germline, CDR1 MNHNS and CDR2 SASEGT. The CDR3 is 14 residues long. In DNA, the CDR3 is TGTGCCAGCAGTGAAGTATGGGGAGAAGATACGCAGTATTTT. Protein sequence: CASSEVWGEDTQYF.

V and J are TRBV19 and TRBJ1-1; possible D gene TRBD1, 6 bases. CDR1 is LNHDA and CDR2 is SQIVND in the germline V gene (reference sequence). Trimming stripped 8 bases from V and 1 base from J, with 11 bases between. CDR3 length equals 13 residues. This CDR3 reads CASRRGANTEAFF. The CDR3 DNA follows: TGTGCCAGTCGCAGGGGCGCGAACACTGAAGCTTTCTTT.

The rearrangement links TRBV5-1 to TRBJ2-7, with D possibly matching TRBD2 (7 bases). The CDR3 loop spans 13 amino acids. From germline, CDR1 is SGHRS and CDR2 YFSETQ. Trimming pared 4 bases from V and 12 bases from J, leaving 20 bases between. CDR3 residues: CASSPGGHRQRYF. The CDR3 nucleotides are TGCGCCAGCAGCCCCGGGGGGCACAGGCAGCGGTACTTC.

This chain links TRBV27 with TRBJ2-1, with 9 bases identical to TRBD2. Unmatched junction bases numbered 7, after V lost 1 base and J lost 0 bases. Germline CDR1 MNHEY, CDR2 SMNVEV (reference sequence). The CDR3 totals 18 residues. The CDR3 spells CASSLFGLAGSSYNEQFF. The CDR3 nucleotides are TGTGCCAGCAGTTTATTCGGTCTAGCGGGGAGCTCCTACAATGAGCAGTTCTTC.

This clone came up once. The genes are TRBV6-5 and TRBJ1-1, with D possibly being TRBD1 (6 bases). The ends were cut back, 0 bases at V and 6 bases at J, with 8 bases in the middle. The CDR3 has 13 amino acids. Looked up from germline, CDR1 is MNHEY and CDR2 is SVGAGI. The CDR3 region has the DNA TGTGCCAGCAGTTACTCGACAGGCGCTGAAGCTTTCTTT. Amino acids: CASSYSTGAEAFF.

J is TRBJ2-1 and V is TRBV28, with 8 bases fitting TRBD2. After removal of 6 bases from V and 10 bases from J, the junction contained 14 bases not matched to a gene. Germline V gene sequence: CDR1 MDHEN, CDR2 SYDVKM. CDR3 length: 15 residues. The CDR3 nucleotides read TGTGCCAGCAGCGACGCGGGTGCGGGAGGCCGGGAGCAGTTCTTC. This gives the protein CASSDAGAGGREQFF.

The chain links TRBV9 to TRBJ2-2, with 16 bases aligning to TRBD2. The CDR3 extends over 18 amino acids. Germline V gene data show CDR1 as SGDLS and CDR2 as YYNGEE. The junction had 7 bases not matched to a gene; V was cut back by 3 bases and J by 5 bases. The CDR3 nucleotides read TGTGCCAGCAGCGGAGGGACTAGCGGGAGGGCCGGAACCGGGGAGCTGTTTTTT. As protein: CASSGGTSGRAGTGELFF.

This clone was seen a few times. The rearrangement uses TRBV4-1 and TRBJ1-6, with no clear D. The germline V gene has CDR1 MGHRA and CDR2 YSYEKL. This CDR3 is built from 15 residues. V was shortened by 0 bases and J by 8 bases, with 11 bases between the two germline ends. The CDR3 nucleotides read TGCGCCAGCAGCCAAGACTCAGGATACGATTCACCCCTCCACTTT. Translation: CASSQDSGYDSPLHF.

This clone was found a few times. The V call is TRBV19, the J call TRBJ1-1, with no clear D. V lost 6 bases to trimming and J lost 0 bases, with 14 bases between them. Looked up from germline, CDR1 is LNHDA and CDR2 is SQIVND (reference sequence). The CDR3 runs 15 residues. The CDR3 sequence is CASRRAGLMNTEAFF. The CDR3, as DNA: TGTGCCAGTAGGCGGGCAGGATTGATGAACACTGAAGCTTTCTTT.

This rearrangement joins TRBV6-5 to TRBJ1-2; 7 bases are shared with TRBD1. The junction had 5 bases not matched to a gene; V was cut back by 0 bases and J by 4 bases. The CDR3 spans 15 residues. Germline V CDR1 and CDR2: MNHEY, SVGAGI. The CDR3 is CASSYSRGGGYGYTF. The CDR3 region has the DNA TGTGCCAGCAGTTACTCGAGAGGGGGCGGCTATGGCTACACCTTC.

V and J are TRBV7-6 and TRBJ1-3; D call uncertain. Germline lookup yields CDR1 SGHVS and CDR2 FNYEAQ. This CDR3 contains 16 residues. Between the trimmed V and J ends, which lost 1 base and 3 bases, there was a span of 13 bases. The CDR3 bases are TGTGCCAGCAGCTTAGATCAGAGGTCGTATGGAAACACCATATATTTT. Its protein product is CASSLDQRSYGNTIYF.

This chain uses TRBV28 with TRBJ1-3, with TRBD1 as a possible D gene (6 bases). Germline CDR1 MDHEN, CDR2 SYDVKM. Between the trimmed V and J ends, which lost 6 bases and 1 base, there was a span of 10 bases. The CDR3 covers 14 residues. Here the CDR3 DNA reads TGTGCCAGCAGCGTACAGGGATCTGGAAACACCATATATTTT. The encoded protein is CASSVQGSGNTIYF.

The chain carries TRBV4-1 and TRBJ1-2; possibly TRBD1 for D (6 bases). The germline CDR1 and CDR2 sequences are MGHRA and YSYEKL. Trimming took 1 base from V and 0 from J, leaving 18 bases between them. The CDR3 length is 18 residues. CDR3: CASSQGRSRGKANYGYTF. In nucleotides, the CDR3 is TGCGCCAGCAGCCAAGGGAGGAGCAGGGGCAAAGCTAACTATGGCTACACCTTC.